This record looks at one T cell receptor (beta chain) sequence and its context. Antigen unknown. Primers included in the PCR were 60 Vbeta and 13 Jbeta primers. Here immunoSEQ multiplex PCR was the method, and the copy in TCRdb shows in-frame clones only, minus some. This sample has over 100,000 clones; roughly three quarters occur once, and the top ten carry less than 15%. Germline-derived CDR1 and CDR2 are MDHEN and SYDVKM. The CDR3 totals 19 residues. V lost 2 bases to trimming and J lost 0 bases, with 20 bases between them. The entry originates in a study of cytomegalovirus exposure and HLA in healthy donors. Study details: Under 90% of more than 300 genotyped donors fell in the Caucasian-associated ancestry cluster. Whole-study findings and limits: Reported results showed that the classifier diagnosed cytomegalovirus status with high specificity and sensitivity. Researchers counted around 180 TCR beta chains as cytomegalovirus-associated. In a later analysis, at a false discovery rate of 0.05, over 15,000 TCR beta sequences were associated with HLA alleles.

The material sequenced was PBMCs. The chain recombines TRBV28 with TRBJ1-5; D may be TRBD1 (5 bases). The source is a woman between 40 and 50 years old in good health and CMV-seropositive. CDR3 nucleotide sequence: TGTGCCAGCAGTTTACCACACTCGGCGTGGGGGGTTAGCAATCAGCCCCAGCATTTT. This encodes CASSLPHSAWGVSNQPQHF.